One sample yielded the 17 T cell receptor beta chains listed below, sequenced in a study of blood T cell repertoires in COVID-19. Repertoires were generated with immunoSEQ multiplex PCR, while TCRdb's copy carries only in-frame clones and drops some. The sample holds about 120,000 clones, around 82% seen once. The source material was peripheral blood. The receptors here all came from an elderly man with active or convalescent COVID-19.

The rearrangement links TRBV10-3 to TRBJ2-1, with D possibly TRBD1 on 5 matching bases. Trimming took 6 bases from V and 6 from J, leaving 6 bases between them. The germline gives CDR1 ENHRY, CDR2 SYGVKD. The CDR3 loop spans 11 amino acids. The CDR3: CAIRGPNEQFF. The CDR3 DNA sequence: TGTGCCATCAGGGGGCCCAATGAGCAGTTCTTC.

The chain couples TRBV5-4 to TRBJ2-3, with 10 bases identical to TRBD2. This CDR3 is built from 15 residues. CDR1 and CDR2 (germline): SGHNT, YYREEE (reference sequence). The J segment lost 6 bases and the V segment lost 3 bases, leaving 7 bases of the junction unmatched. The CDR3 spells CASSSAISGGDTQYF. The CDR3 DNA sequence: TGTGCCAGCAGCTCAGCAATTAGCGGGGGGGATACGCAGTATTTT.

The CDR3: CASSLITGSETQYF. The CDR3 DNA follows: TGTGCCAGCAGCTTGATCACAGGGTCAGAGACCCAGTACTTC. This rearrangement joins TRBV5-4 to TRBJ2-5; D is possibly TRBD1 (6 bases). The CDR3 is made up of 14 amino acids. Looked up from germline, CDR1 is SGHNT and CDR2 is YYREEE (reference sequence). V gave up 1 base and J gave up 4 bases, with 11 bases separating them.

This clone was detected once. This chain links TRBV6-5 with TRBJ1-3; no clear D gene. The germline CDR1 and CDR2 sequences are MNHEY and SVGAGI. V was clipped by 6 bases and J by 3 bases, with 15 bases between them. The CDR3 sequence is 15 residues long. CDR3 nucleotides: TGTGCCAGCAGAATGACCGGTGGGAGTGGAAACACCATATATTTT. Translated: CASRMTGGSGNTIYF.

This chain joins TRBV13 and TRBJ2-1; 9 bases agree with TRBD1. The CDR3 consists of 16 residues. The germline V gene encodes CDR1 PRHDT and CDR2 FYEKMQ (reference sequence). J was trimmed by 8 bases and V by 5 bases; bases with no gene match: 13. CDR3: CASSDPRDREGDEQFF. CDR3 DNA sequence: TGTGCCAGCAGCGACCCCCGGGACAGGGAGGGCGATGAGCAGTTCTTC. Filled out from reference TRBV13 and TRBJ2-1, the complete variable domain reads AAGVIQSPRHLIKEKRETATLKCYPIPRHDTVYWYQQGPGQDPQFLISFYEKMQSDKGSIPDRFSAQQFSDYHSELNMSSLELGDSALYFCASSDPRDREGDEQFFGPGTRLTVL.

This chain connects TRBV6-2 or TRBV6-3 to TRBJ1-5, with TRBD1 as a possible D gene (5 bases). Trimming removed 5 bases at V and 6 bases at J, with 11 bases between. The CDR3 extends over 13 amino acids. Germline V gene lookup returns CDR1 MNHEY and CDR2 SVGEGT. In nucleotides, the CDR3 is TGTGCCAGCAGTCGAGCAGGGCTTCAGCCCCAGCATTTT. This translates into CASSRAGLQPQHF.

The chain employs TRBV5-1 and TRBJ2-3, with a weak D call TRBD2 (6 bases). This CDR3 is built from 14 residues. Germline CDR1 reads SGHRS; CDR2 reads YFSETQ. V shed 4 bases and J shed 3 bases, with 12 bases lying between them. The CDR3 nucleotides are TGCGCCAGCAGCCAGACTAGTGGGACAGATACGCAGTATTTT. It encodes CASSQTSGTDTQYF.

The CDR3: CASTLDNNNEQFF. DNA of the CDR3: TGTGCCAGCACCCTGGACAACAACAATGAGCAGTTCTTC. The chain employs TRBV7-9 and TRBJ2-1; weak D call: TRBD1 (5 bases). The V and J ends lost 7 bases and 5 bases respectively, with 12 bases between them. In germline, CDR1 is SEHNR, CDR2 FQNEAQ (reference sequence). The CDR3 runs 13 residues.

The chain carries TRBV9 and TRBJ1-1, with no clear D. Trimming left V 3 bases short and J 1 base short, with 10 bases between. CDR1 and CDR2 (germline): SGDLS, YYNGEE. The CDR3 extends over 14 amino acids. CDR3 sequence reads: CASSAQLENTEAFF. CDR3 DNA: TGTGCCAGCAGCGCACAGCTCGAGAACACTGAAGCTTTCTTT.

The CDR3 coding sequence is TGCGCCAGCAGCCAAAAGATACAGGGGTCTGGGGCCAACGTCCTGACTTTC. Encoded protein: CASSQKIQGSGANVLTF. This chain connects TRBV4-3 to TRBJ2-6, with 7 bases identical to TRBD1. The CDR3 has 17 residues. Per germline, CDR1 LGHNA and CDR2 YSLEER. V gave up 2 bases and J gave up 1 base; unmatched junction bases: 5.

This clone has a handful of counts. The rearrangement uses TRBV5-6 and TRBJ2-7, with 8 positions matching TRBD1. The V and J ends lost 0 bases and 3 bases, in that order; junction bases with no gene match: 5. This CDR3 has 15 residues. Looked up from germline, CDR1 is SGHDT and CDR2 is YYEEEE. The CDR3 region is CASSLGDRINYEQYF. The CDR3, as DNA: TGTGCCAGCAGCTTGGGGGACAGGATTAACTACGAGCAGTACTTC.

This clone showed up just once. The chain couples TRBV14 to TRBJ2-5; a weak D match, TRBD1 (6 bases). This CDR3 contains 13 residues. Per germline, CDR1 SGHDN and CDR2 FVKESK. The V and J ends lost 5 bases and 8 bases respectively, with 15 bases between them. The CDR3 here is CASSKTGFRTQYF. CDR3 nucleotides: TGTGCCAGCAGCAAAACAGGGTTTCGAACCCAGTACTTC.

The chain uses TRBV2 and TRBJ2-2; maybe TRBD1 (6 bases). V was pared by 5 bases and J by 8 bases, with 9 bases between. The CDR3 contains 12 residues. CDR1 is SNHLY, CDR2 FYNNEI, per germline. The CDR3 is CASSYGTGELFF. CDR3 nucleotides: TGTGCCAGCAGTTACGGGACAGGGGAGCTGTTTTTT.

The chain couples TRBV5-4 to TRBJ2-2; tentatively, D is TRBD1 (6 bases). V was trimmed by 4 bases and J by 5 bases, leaving 9 bases between them. CDR1 and CDR2 from the germline V gene are SGHNT and YYREEE (reference sequence). CDR3 length: 13 residues. CDR3 loop: CASSLDRTGELFF. The CDR3 coding sequence is TGTGCCAGCAGCCTCGACAGGACCGGGGAGCTGTTTTTT.

In its sample, this clone was seen a few times. V and J are TRBV2 and TRBJ2-7, with TRBD2 identical over 7 bases. Germline loops: CDR1 SNHLY, CDR2 FYNNEI. The junction had 5 bases not matched to a gene; V was cut back by 10 bases and J by 2 bases. The CDR3 sequence is 12 residues long. The CDR3 coding sequence is TGTGCCACCGCTGGGGGGGCCTACGAGCAGTACTTC. It codes for CATAGGAYEQYF.

This chain connects TRBV27 to TRBJ2-1, with D maybe TRBD2 (6 bases). Deletions cut 10 bases from V and 4 bases from J, with 17 bases between. The CDR3 contains 14 residues. Germline-derived CDR1 and CDR2 are MNHEY and SMNVEV (reference sequence). The CDR3 DNA reads as TGTGCCACCCGGGACTCCGTGGGGTACAATGAGCAGTTCTTC. As protein: CATRDSVGYNEQFF.

CDR3 in amino acids: CASSSGTAVIEKLFF. The CDR3 nucleotides are TGTGCCAGCAGCTCGGGGACTGCGGTTATAGAAAAACTGTTTTTT. The V and J genes are TRBV5-6 and TRBJ1-4; possible D gene TRBD1, 5 bases. The CDR3 sequence is 15 residues long. CDR1 is SGHDT, CDR2 YYEEEE, per germline. V was shortened by 3 bases and J by 8 bases, with 17 bases between the two germline ends.